These 16 T cell receptor beta chains share one sample of origin, sequenced in a study of T cell responses to AZD1222 COVID-19 vaccine. Profiling relied on immunoSEQ multiplex PCR, and the TCRdb table lists in-frame clones only, not all of them. Here the sample spans 110,000 or so clones, roughly 88% being singletons. The input for sequencing was peripheral blood, taken on day 0 of MenACWY control vaccination. All receptors come from an adult in good health.

The rearrangement links TRBV28 to TRBJ1-3, with D tentatively TRBD1 (6 bases). This CDR3 has 14 residues. Germline V CDR1 and CDR2: MDHEN, SYDVKM. Trimming stripped 6 bases from V and 0 bases from J, with 9 bases between. Here the CDR3 DNA reads TGTGCCAGCAGCACAGGGACCTCTGGAAACACCATATATTTT. Protein product: CASSTGTSGNTIYF.

V gene TRBV30 combines with J gene TRBJ2-2; no reliable D call. Germline CDR1 reads GTSNPN; CDR2 reads SVGIG (reference sequence). The CDR3 has 15 amino acids. The V end was cut by 0 bases, the J end by 2 bases, with 10 bases between. CDR3 region: CAWSVGPSNTGELFF. CDR3 coding DNA: TGTGCCTGGAGTGTTGGGCCCTCCAACACCGGGGAGCTGTTTTTT.

The chain employs TRBV2 and TRBJ1-2, with a weak D call TRBD1 (5 bases). The V gene's germline CDR1 is SNHLY and CDR2 FYNNEI. There are 12 residues in the CDR3. The V end was cut by 4 bases, the J end by 4 bases, with 7 bases between. This chain's CDR3 is CASSVTGYGYTF. DNA for the CDR3: TGTGCCAGCAGTGTAACAGGCTATGGCTACACCTTC.

The genes are TRBV4-3 and TRBJ1-1; D perhaps matches TRBD1 (6 bases). The germline V gene has CDR1 LGHNA and CDR2 YSLEER. V was pared by 0 bases and J by 1 base, with 15 bases between. The CDR3 runs 17 residues. CDR3 nucleotides: TGCGCCAGCAGCCAAGATTATCCGGGGGCGACGAACACTGAAGCTTTCTTT. Translation: CASSQDYPGATNTEAFF.

Notes on this clone: The sample contains more than one DNA sequence encoding this CDR3. V and J are TRBV5-1 and TRBJ1-3, with D unclear. The V gene lost 5 bases and the J gene lost 0 bases, with 9 bases spanning the gap. This CDR3 contains 14 residues. The germline gives CDR1 SGHRS, CDR2 YFSETQ. Here the CDR3 DNA reads TGCGCCAGCAGGGATGGAGACTCTGGAAACACCATATATTTT. This codes for CASRDGDSGNTIYF. Full variable domain (remainder filled in from reference TRBV5-1 and TRBJ1-3): KAGVTQTPRYLIKTRGQQVTLSCSPISGHRSVSWYQQTPGQGLQFLFEYFSETQRNKGNFPGRFSGRQFSNSRSEMNVSTLELGDSALYLCASRDGDSGNTIYFGEGSWLTVV.

The rearrangement uses TRBV27 and TRBJ2-3; D is unclear. There are 15 residues in the CDR3. The germline gives CDR1 MNHEY, CDR2 SMNVEV (reference sequence). Trimming shortened V by 3 bases and J by 5 bases, and 15 bases separated the two germline ends. Here the CDR3 reads CASSFRALNRDTQYF. In DNA, the CDR3 is TGTGCCAGCAGTTTCCGGGCCCTAAACAGAGATACGCAGTATTTT.

The chain has TRBV5-6 and TRBJ1-1, with 7 bases lining up with TRBD1. The CDR3 is made up of 12 amino acids. J gave up 7 bases and V 4 bases, and 4 bases lay outside the gene matches. Germline CDR1 SGHDT, CDR2 YYEEEE. The CDR3 region has the DNA TGTGCCAGCAGCGAGACAGGGAATGAAGCTTTCTTT. This codes for CASSETGNEAFF.

The rearrangement links TRBV3-1 (or the pseudogene TRBV3-2) to TRBJ1-2; possible D gene TRBD1, 5 bases. Trimming pared 4 bases from V and 4 bases from J, leaving 16 bases between. This CDR3 is built from 15 residues. Germline loops: CDR1 LGHDT, CDR2 YNNKEL (reference sequence). CDR3 sequence (DNA): TGTGCCAGCAGCCCTATGGCAGGGTCCCTCTATGGCTACACCTTC. This encodes CASSPMAGSLYGYTF.

This clone was found a few times. The final CDR3 position lacks the conserved phenylalanine or tryptophan, pointing to a likely read error. The DNA is omitted, as the CDR3 cannot be located on it reliably, and the CDR3 follows TCRdb's listing. The rearrangement links TRBV28 to TRBJ1-2; TRBD1, the table's D call, lacks a check against the DNA. From germline, CDR1 is MDHEN and CDR2 SYDVKM. The CDR3 length is 9 residues, termini included. CDR3 sequence reads: CASKGGTTS.

This chain uses TRBV29-1 with TRBJ2-7; 10 bases align to TRBD1. The germline gives CDR1 SQVTM, CDR2 ANQGSEA. The V segment lost 3 bases and the J segment 4 bases; nucleotides outside the gene matches: 3. The CDR3 sequence is 13 residues long. The CDR3 DNA is TGCAGCGTTGACCCGGGACAGGGGTACGAGCAGTACTTC. This encodes CSVDPGQGYEQYF.

DNA of the CDR3: TGTGCCAGCAGTTTCGCAGGTCAAGAGACCCAGTACTTC. Encoded protein: CASSFAGQETQYF. The V gene is TRBV12-3 or TRBV12-4, the J gene TRBJ2-5, with D unclear. V lost 3 bases and J lost 2, with 7 bases in between. The CDR3 is made up of 13 amino acids.

This clone has only a few counts. This chain links TRBV7-2 with TRBJ2-1, with 7 bases matching TRBD2. The germline gives CDR1 SGHTA, CDR2 FQGNSA. The V segment lost 4 bases and the J segment 8 bases; nucleotides outside the gene matches: 5. The CDR3 contains 13 residues. This CDR3 reads CASSYGRGDEQFF. CDR3 DNA: TGTGCCAGCAGCTATGGACGGGGGGATGAGCAGTTCTTC. The full variable domain, rest sourced from reference TRBV7-2 and TRBJ2-1, is GAGVSQSPSNKVTEKGKDVELRCDPISGHTALYWYRQSLGQGLEFLIYFQGNSAPDKSGLPSDRFSAERTGGSVSTLTIQRTQQEDSAVYLCASSYGRGDEQFFGPGTRLTVL.

The chain combines TRBV6-2 or TRBV6-3 with TRBJ2-5; 9 bases agree with TRBD2. V shed 1 base and J 1 base; nucleotides not matched to a gene: 10. This CDR3 is 18 amino acids long. Germline V CDR1 and CDR2: MNHEY, SVGEGT. The CDR3 loop reads CASSYYTAGGNSQETQYF. CDR3 bases: TGTGCCAGCAGTTACTATACTGCGGGGGGGAATTCCCAAGAGACCCAGTACTTC.

The gene calls are TRBV25-1 and TRBJ1-2; D perhaps matches TRBD1 (5 bases). Trimming took off 6 bases at V and 8 bases at J, with 13 bases between the two ends. Germline V gene sequence: CDR1 MGHDK, CDR2 SYGVNS. The CDR3 totals 12 residues. The CDR3 reads CASRGDLRGYTF. For the CDR3, the DNA is TGTGCCAGCAGAGGGGACTTAAGGGGCTACACCTTC.

The chain carries TRBV4-1 and TRBJ2-5; D is unresolved. V was trimmed by 0 bases and J by 5 bases, leaving 16 bases between them. This CDR3 contains 16 residues. Germline CDR1 reads MGHRA; CDR2 reads YSYEKL. CDR3 sequence (DNA): TGCGCCAGCAGCCAAGATTCTTCGTCGGGTTGGGAGACCCAGTACTTC. The encoded protein is CASSQDSSSGWETQYF.

The gene calls are TRBV14 and TRBJ2-7, with TRBD2 matching over 7 bases. Trimming removed 4 bases from V and 4 bases from J; junction bases left unmatched: 7. The CDR3 totals 14 residues. Germline values: CDR1 SGHDN, CDR2 FVKESK. CDR3 DNA: TGTGCCAGCAGCCGAGAAGCGGGGTTATACGAGCAGTACTTC. Protein sequence: CASSREAGLYEQYF.